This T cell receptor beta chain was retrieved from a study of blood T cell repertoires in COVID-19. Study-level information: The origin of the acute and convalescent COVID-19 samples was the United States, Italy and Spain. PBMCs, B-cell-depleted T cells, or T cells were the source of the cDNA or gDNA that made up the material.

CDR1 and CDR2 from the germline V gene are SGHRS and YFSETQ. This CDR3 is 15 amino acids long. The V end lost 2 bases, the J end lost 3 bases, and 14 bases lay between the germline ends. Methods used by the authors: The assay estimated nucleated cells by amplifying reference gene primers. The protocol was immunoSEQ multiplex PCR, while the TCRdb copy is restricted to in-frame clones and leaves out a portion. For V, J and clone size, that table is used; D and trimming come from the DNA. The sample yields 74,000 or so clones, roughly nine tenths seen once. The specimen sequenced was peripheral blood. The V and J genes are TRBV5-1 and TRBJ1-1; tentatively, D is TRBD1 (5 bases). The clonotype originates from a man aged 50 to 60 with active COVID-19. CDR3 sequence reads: CASSLLAGVDTEAFF. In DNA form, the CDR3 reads TGCGCCAGCAGCTTATTGGCGGGGGTCGACACTGAAGCTTTCTTT.